The sequence of this T cell receptor (beta chain) was determined in a study of molecular identifiers for immune sequencing clone quantification. This clonotype has ten or more counts. CDR1 is LGHNA, CDR2 YSLEER, per germline. There are 16 residues in the CDR3. V was cut by 2 bases and J by 3 bases, with 17 bases left in between. TCRdb fed the PCR reads into MiXCR, producing one record per CDR3 protein. The repertoire holds roughly 320,000 distinct CDR3 sequences, with roughly 23% as singletons. This chain links TRBV4-3 with TRBJ2-7, with D possibly being TRBD2 (7 bases). This receptor was identified in a human donor in good health. Some libraries in this study had Jurkat cell RNA spiked in. Sequenced material: naive CD8+ T cells from blood, with Jurkat cell RNA spiked in. The sample's subset: FACS-sorted CD8+CD4-CCR7+CD45RA+ naive T cells. DNA of the CDR3: TGCGCCAGCAGCCAAAGTCCCGGGGGAGGGGGCTACGAGCAGTACTTC. Protein sequence: CASSQSPGGGGYEQYF.